The TCR beta chain described here comes from a study of blood T cell repertoires in COVID-19. Across the study: Sources were T cells, B-cell-depleted T cells, or PBMCs; the material itself was cDNA or gDNA.

Note on this clone: This specimen includes other DNA sequences encoding the same CDR3.

The CDR3 has 13 residues. The trim removed 5 bases at V and 6 bases at J, leaving 3 bases unmatched. Germline V gives CDR1 MNHEY, CDR2 SVGAGI. Assay: immunoSEQ multiplex PCR; the TCRdb copy retains only in-frame clones and omits some. Among some 80,000 clones listed, more than 60% were seen once. Specimen: peripheral blood. The source is a woman aged 80 or over with active or convalescent COVID-19. The chain links TRBV6-5 to TRBJ1-5; 8 bases map to TRBD1. CDR3 sequence (DNA): TGTGCCAGCAGTCCACAGGGGGGTCAGCCCCAGCATTTT. It encodes CASSPQGGQPQHF.